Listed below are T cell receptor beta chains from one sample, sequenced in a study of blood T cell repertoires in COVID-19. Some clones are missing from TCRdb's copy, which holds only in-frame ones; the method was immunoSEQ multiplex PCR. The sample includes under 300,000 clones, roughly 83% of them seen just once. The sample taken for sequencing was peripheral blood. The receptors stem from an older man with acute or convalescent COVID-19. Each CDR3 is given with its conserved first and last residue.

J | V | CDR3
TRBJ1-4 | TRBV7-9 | CASSARDRNEKLFF
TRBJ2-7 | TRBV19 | CASSTGTGPSYEQYF
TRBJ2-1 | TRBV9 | CASSLPTYNEQFF
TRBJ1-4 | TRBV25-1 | CASMRSSGEKLFF
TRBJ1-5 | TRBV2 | CASRAGEGSNQPQHF
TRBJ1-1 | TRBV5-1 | CASSLRGNRARTEAFF
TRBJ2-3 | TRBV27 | CASRWTRTTDTQYF
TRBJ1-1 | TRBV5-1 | CASSLGTGATEAFF
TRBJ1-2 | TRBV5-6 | CASSLASVNYGYTF
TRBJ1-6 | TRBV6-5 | CASNPTGLDNSPLHF
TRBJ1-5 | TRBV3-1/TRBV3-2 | CASSQGTTNQPQHF
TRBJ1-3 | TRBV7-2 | CASRLTGTGTGNTIYF
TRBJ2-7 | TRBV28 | CASRNPGQGADEQYF
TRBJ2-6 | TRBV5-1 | CASSLGEALANVLTF
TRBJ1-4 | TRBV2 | CASSLKGPPEEKLFF
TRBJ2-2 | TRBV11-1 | CASSRPQGGTGELFF
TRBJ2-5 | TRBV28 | CASQNTGGLETQYF
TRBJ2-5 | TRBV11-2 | CASSSEGPQYF
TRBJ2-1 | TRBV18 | CASSPPLSSYDNEQFF
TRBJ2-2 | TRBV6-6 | CASTLADTGELFF
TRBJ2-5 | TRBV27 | CASSLSPPTSGRAPETQYF
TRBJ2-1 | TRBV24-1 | CATSDSGQGALNEQFF
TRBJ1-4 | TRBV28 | CASSPSPGQGSPDEKLFF
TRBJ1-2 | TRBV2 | CASSDGQGRVGYGYTF
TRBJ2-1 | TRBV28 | CASSPAGALLAYNEQFF
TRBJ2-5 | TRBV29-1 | CSVASETQYF
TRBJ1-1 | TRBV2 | CASSVQGANTEAFF
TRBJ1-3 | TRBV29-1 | CSVGAGTSGNTIYF
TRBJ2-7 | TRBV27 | CASSFSGLAETYEQYF
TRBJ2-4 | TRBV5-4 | CASSLGKQGLGAKNIQYF
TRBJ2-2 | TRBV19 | CASSRGGQGSPGELFF
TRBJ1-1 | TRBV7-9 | CASSFRGGEAFF
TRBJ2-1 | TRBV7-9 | CASLAGRSYNEQFF
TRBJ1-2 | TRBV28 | CASSSPSGQPGGYTF
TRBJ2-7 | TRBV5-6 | CASSFWGTGADYEQYF
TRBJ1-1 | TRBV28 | CASSLTVTVNTEAFF
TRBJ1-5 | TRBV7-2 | CASSFSSSNQPQHF
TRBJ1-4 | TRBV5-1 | CASSWEGRNEKLFF
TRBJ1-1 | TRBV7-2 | CASSSRTGAEAFF
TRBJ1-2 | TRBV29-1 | CSVDAGGGGYTF
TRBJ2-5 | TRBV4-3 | CASSQDLSAGVSQETQYF
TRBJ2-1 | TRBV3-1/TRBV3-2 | CASSQDEPSGGGSLGYNEQFF
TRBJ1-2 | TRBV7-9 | CASSLAGGNYGYTF